This entry lists 28 T cell receptor beta chains sequenced from one sample in a study of blood T cells in healthy people across ages. Through a sample-barcoded 5' primer and a J-beta primer mix, a second PCR was run for roughly 7 to 12 cycles. MiXCR, applied by TCRdb to the 5' RACE reads, yields one record per CDR3 protein. The table includes hundreds of thousands of distinct CDR3 sequences, about 30% detected once. Sequencing was performed on blood. Source of these receptors: a woman at least 80 years old in good health.

This chain connects TRBV4-2 to TRBJ2-2, with 11 bases that match TRBD1. Germline values: CDR1 LGHNA, CDR2 YNFKEQ. J was trimmed by 6 bases and V by 2 bases; bases with no gene match: 5. This CDR3 is built from 16 residues. For the CDR3, the DNA is TGTGCCAGCAGCCAAACCGGGACAGGGGGTTCCGGGGAGCTGTTTTTT. This translates into CASSQTGTGGSGELFF.

Many counts were recorded for this clonotype. The chain links TRBV20-1 to TRBJ1-5; D not resolved. Germline assignment: CDR1 DFQATT and CDR2 SNEGSKA (reference sequence). V was pared by 3 bases and J by 2 bases, with 17 bases between. This CDR3 comprises 16 residues. CDR3 loop: CSARGGEVWGNQPQHF. CDR3 coding DNA: TGCAGTGCTAGGGGTGGGGAAGTCTGGGGCAATCAGCCCCAGCATTTT.

The V and J genes are TRBV11-3 and TRBJ1-1; D remains ambiguous. Per the germline V gene, CDR1 is SGHNT and CDR2 is YENEEA. The ends were cut back, 7 bases at V and 8 bases at J, with 14 bases in the middle. The length of the CDR3 is 12 residues. In nucleotides, the CDR3 is TGTGCCAGCAACTTGGGCGGTGAAGAAGCTTTCTTT. Protein: CASNLGGEEAFF.

This clonotype was detected many times. J is TRBJ2-3 and V is TRBV20-1; D gene uncertain. Trimming stripped 6 bases from V and 1 base from J, with 14 bases between. CDR3 length: 14 amino acids. The germline V gene has CDR1 DFQATT and CDR2 SNEGSKA (reference sequence). DNA for the CDR3: TGCAGTGCCGCATTTAGTCTCGGCACAGATACGCAGTATTTT. Its translation is CSAAFSLGTDTQYF.

This clonotype has at least ten counts. The chain recombines TRBV7-2 with TRBJ2-4; D uncertain. The CDR3 covers 17 residues. The V end was cut by 0 bases, the J end by 0 bases, with 12 bases between. Germline values: CDR1 SGHTA, CDR2 FQGNSA. CDR3 nucleotides: TGTGCCAGCAGCTTAGCGGCAACGGAACTAGCCAAAAACATTCAGTACTTC. Translating it yields CASSLAATELAKNIQYF.

The table lists this clonotype with many counts. The chain couples TRBV9 to TRBJ1-2; 8 bases are a match to TRBD1. The junction had 14 bases not matched to a gene; V was cut back by 0 bases and J by 1 base. Germline CDR1 SGDLS, CDR2 YYNGEE. This CDR3 has 19 residues. CDR3 loop: CASSVAAGTGGSLNYGYTF. The CDR3 coding sequence is TGTGCCAGCAGCGTAGCAGCGGGCACAGGGGGTTCCCTTAACTATGGCTACACCTTC.

The J gene is TRBJ2-5, the V gene TRBV9; 7 nucleotides match TRBD2. J gave up 5 bases and V 2 bases, and 9 bases lay outside the gene matches. The CDR3 spans 15 residues. The germline V gene encodes CDR1 SGDLS and CDR2 YYNGEE. The CDR3 reads CASSVNNGRGETQYF. For the CDR3, the DNA is TGTGCCAGCAGCGTTAATAACGGGCGGGGGGAGACCCAGTACTTC.

This clonotype was seen at least ten times. The chain couples TRBV30 to TRBJ2-7, with D maybe TRBD1 (6 bases). Germline V gene sequence: CDR1 GTSNPN, CDR2 SVGIG (reference sequence). V was cut by 8 bases and J by 0 bases, with 11 bases left in between. The CDR3 runs 12 residues. Here the CDR3 reads CAGGHTSYEQYF. DNA for the CDR3: TGTGCCGGGGGACATACCTCCTACGAGCAGTACTTC.

This clonotype was seen at least ten times. The V and J genes are TRBV20-1 and TRBJ2-7; a weak D match, TRBD2 (6 bases). Germline CDR1 reads DFQATT; CDR2 reads SNEGSKA (reference sequence). Trimming shortened V by 6 bases and J by 2 bases, and 23 bases separated the two germline ends. The CDR3 loop spans 16 amino acids. CDR3 in amino acids: CSALGSRDSSPYEQYF. CDR3 DNA sequence: TGCAGTGCCCTAGGGTCCCGGGACTCTTCTCCCTACGAGCAGTACTTC.

In its sample, this clonotype was seen a few times. The chain has TRBV5-1 and TRBJ2-7, with 9 bases that match TRBD2. The CDR3 length is 14 residues. Germline trimming cut 2 bases from V and 6 bases from J; bases unmatched to any gene: 6. Germline V gene lookup returns CDR1 SGHRS and CDR2 YFSETQ. The CDR3 DNA reads as TGCGCCAGCAGCTTTATTCGCGGGGGGGGCGAGCAGTACTTC. It encodes CASSFIRGGGEQYF.

The J gene is TRBJ2-5, the V gene TRBV3-1; D is unresolved. This CDR3 region has 13 residues. The germline V gene encodes CDR1 LGHDT and CDR2 YNNKEL (reference sequence). V lost 4 bases, J lost 5 bases, and 11 bases lay in between. The CDR3 nucleotides are TGTGCCAGCAGCCCTTTGCTATGGGAGACCCAGTACTTC. Its translation is CASSPLLWETQYF.

Note on this clonotype: This may come from a read error, since a much larger clone is one base off. The V gene is TRBV5-4, the J gene TRBJ2-1; 7 bases align to TRBD1. TRBJ2-7 matches the DNA end more closely, so the J call is doubtful. Per germline, CDR1 SGHNT and CDR2 YYREEE (reference sequence). The CDR3 is 13 amino acids. The CDR3 sequence: CASTGQSYNEQYF. DNA for the CDR3: TGTGCCAGCACGGGACAGTCCTACAATGAGCAGTACTTC.

In its sample, this clonotype was seen a few times. V usage is TRBV6-6 and J usage is TRBJ2-5; maybe TRBD1 (6 bases). Germline CDR1 MNHNY, CDR2 SVGAGI (reference sequence). This CDR3 has 14 residues. Trimming shortened V by 7 bases and J by 3 bases, and 15 bases separated the two germline ends. DNA of the CDR3: TGTGCCAGCACGGTGCCAGGGGAGAAAGAGACCCAGTACTTC. Residues: CASTVPGEKETQYF.

The chain uses TRBV7-2 and TRBJ2-1; the D gene could be TRBD1 or TRBD2 (6 bases each). Trimming pared 7 bases from V and 5 bases from J, leaving 12 bases between. The length of the CDR3 is 13 residues. The germline V gene has CDR1 SGHTA and CDR2 FQGNSA. The CDR3 loop reads CASTRGGHNEQFF. The CDR3 coding sequence is TGTGCCAGCACCCGTGGGGGGCACAATGAGCAGTTCTTC. Full variable domain (rest looked up from reference TRBV7-2 and TRBJ2-1): GAGVSQSPSNKVTEKGKDVELRCDPISGHTALYWYRQSLGQGLEFLIYFQGNSAPDKSGLPSDRFSAERTGGSVSTLTIQRTQQEDSAVYLCASTRGGHNEQFFGPGTRLTVL.

The CDR3 bases are TGCAGCGGAAACCTAGCGGGAGTAGGAGAGCAGTTCTTC. Protein sequence: CSGNLAGVGEQFF. The gene calls are TRBV29-1 and TRBJ2-1; 10 nucleotides line up with TRBD2. The V gene's germline CDR1 is SQVTM and CDR2 ANQGSEA. The V segment lost 7 bases and the J segment 10 bases; nucleotides outside the gene matches: 10. The CDR3 extends over 13 amino acids.

This clonotype showed up just a few times. The chain employs TRBV3-1 and TRBJ1-2; D might be TRBD1 (5 bases). CDR1 and CDR2 (germline): LGHDT, YNNKEL (reference sequence). The CDR3 loop spans 14 amino acids. Trimming took 1 base from V and 4 from J, leaving 10 bases between them. The CDR3 DNA reads TGTGCCAGCAGCCAAGGCCCAGGGCTCTATGGCTACACCTTC. Translation: CASSQGPGLYGYTF. The full variable domain, completed using reference TRBV3-1 and TRBJ1-2, is DTAVSQTPKYLVTQMGNDKSIKCEQNLGHDTMYWYKQDSKKFLKIMFSYNNKELIINETVPNRFSPKSPDKAHLNLHINSLELGDSAVYFCASSQGPGLYGYTFGSGTRLTVV.

For this clonotype: One end of the junction does not line up with germline, which may come from a read error. The genes are TRBV12-3 or TRBV12-4 and TRBJ1-1; D is perhaps TRBD1 (5 bases). CDR3 length: 14 amino acids. The CDR3 DNA follows: TGTGCCAGCAGTTTATGGGGGACGAACACTGGAGCTTTCTTT. Encoded protein: CASSLWGTNTGAFF.

For this clonotype: With a much larger clone just one base away, this may be a read error. The chain uses TRBV27 and TRBJ2-1; D is unresolved. The CDR3 is made up of 15 amino acids. V was shortened by 7 bases and J by 4 bases, with 17 bases between the two germline ends. Germline CDR1 and CDR2: MNHEY and SMNVEV (reference sequence). In DNA, the CDR3 is TGTGCCAGCATCGCATCCTTGGGGTTTTACAATGAGCAGTTCTTC. Its translation is CASIASLGFYNEQFF.

This clonotype was counted a few times. The chain recombines TRBV2 with TRBJ2-5; TRBD1 agrees at 12 bases. The CDR3 is 15 amino acids. Trimming took 8 bases from V and 5 from J; bases not matched to a gene: 9. Germline CDR1 reads SNHLY; CDR2 reads FYNNEI. This chain's CDR3 is CASRRDRGRLETQYF. In DNA form, the CDR3 reads TGTGCCAGCCGCCGGGACAGGGGGCGCTTGGAGACCCAGTACTTC. The full variable domain, completed using reference TRBV2 and TRBJ2-5, is EPEVTQTPSHQVTQMGQEVILRCVPISNHLYFYWYRQILGQKVEFLVSFYNNEISEKSEIFDDQFSVERPDGSNFTLKIRSTKLEDSAMYFCASRRDRGRLETQYFGPGTRLLVL.

The chain combines TRBV5-1 with TRBJ2-5; 14 bases line up with TRBD2. Germline CDR1 SGHRS, CDR2 YFSETQ. V lost 3 bases and J lost 11; bases outside the gene matches: 15. This CDR3 spans 17 amino acids. The chain's CDR3 is CASSSGLAGGIYNEQYF. CDR3 DNA sequence: TGCGCCAGCAGCTCTGGACTAGCGGGGGGCATCTACAATGAGCAGTACTTC.

In the case of this clonotype: One base away lies a much larger clone, so this may be a sequencing read error. The rearrangement links TRBV10-3 to TRBJ2-1; no clear D gene. Germline V CDR1 and CDR2: ENHRY, SYGVKD. The CDR3 has 11 amino acids. CDR3 DNA: TGTACCATCAGTGACCGTCGAGAGCAGTTCTTC. It encodes CTISDRREQFF.

The genes are TRBV6-6 and TRBJ1-3; 9 bases line up with TRBD1. With 2 bases clipped from V and 0 bases from J, the junction kept 2 bases outside the gene matches. Germline assignment: CDR1 MNHNY and CDR2 SVGAGI (reference sequence). This CDR3 is 16 amino acids long. CDR3 region: CASSYGTGSSGNTIYF. Written as DNA, the CDR3 is TGTGCCAGCAGTTACGGGACAGGGAGCTCTGGAAACACCATATATTTT.

The CDR3, as DNA: TGTGCCAGCAGGGGACTAGCGGGAGTGGTTGAGCAGTTCTTC. Residues: CASRGLAGVVEQFF. This sequence joins TRBV3-1 and TRBJ2-1, with 14 bases fitting TRBD2. CDR1 LGHDT and CDR2 YNNKEL come from the germline V gene (reference sequence). The CDR3 is 14 amino acids. Trimming at V came to 6 bases and at J to 9 bases, leaving 4 bases not matched to a gene.

The chain uses TRBV28 and TRBJ2-7, with 7 bases lining up with TRBD2. Germline V gene lookup returns CDR1 MDHEN and CDR2 SYDVKM. This CDR3 is built from 15 residues. Losses at the gene ends were 4 bases for V and 7 bases for J; bases not matched to a gene: 13. Here the CDR3 reads CASSSRAGIYREQYF. For the CDR3, the DNA is TGTGCCAGCAGTTCAAGAGCGGGGATTTACAGGGAGCAGTACTTC.

With regard to this clonotype: Here the CDR3 omits its conserved ending phenylalanine or tryptophan, so a read error is the likely source. This rearrangement joins TRBV6-5 to TRBJ1-2; 7 bases match TRBD1. This CDR3 is built from 15 residues. CDR1 and CDR2 from the germline V gene are MNHEY and SVGAGI. V lost 5 bases and J lost 2; bases outside the gene matches: 8. CDR3 in amino acids: CASSEVRDSNYGYTC. CDR3 bases: TGTGCCAGCAGTGAGGTAAGGGACAGCAACTATGGCTACACCTGC.

This clonotype showed up just once. V gene TRBV4-1 combines with J gene TRBJ2-3; D is ambiguous. CDR1 is MGHRA and CDR2 is YSYEKL in the germline V gene. This CDR3 spans 14 amino acids. V shed 6 bases and J shed 3 bases, with 13 bases lying between them. The CDR3 spells CASRPSRMTDTQYF. Here the CDR3 DNA reads TGCGCCAGCAGACCCAGCAGAATGACAGATACGCAGTATTTT.

For this clonotype: This may be a read error, as it is one base from a much larger clone. The chain recombines TRBV12-3 or TRBV12-4 with TRBJ2-3; 15 nucleotides line up with TRBD2. The trim removed 5 bases at V and 14 bases at J, leaving 23 bases unmatched. The CDR3 is made up of 19 amino acids. In DNA, the CDR3 is TGTGCCAGCAGTCCAGTGGGGACTAGCGGGGGGTGGAGCACAGATGCGCGGTATTTT. The encoded protein is CASSPVGTSGGWSTDARYF.

The rearrangement joins TRBV28 to TRBJ1-1, with unresolved D. The CDR3 has 13 residues. The germline CDR1 and CDR2 sequences are MDHEN and SYDVKM. The V and J ends lost 7 bases and 6 bases respectively, with 15 bases between them. In DNA, the CDR3 is TGTGCCAGCACATTACTAAAGCCTCCTGAAGCTTTCTTT. Its translation: CASTLLKPPEAFF.